The 21 T cell receptor beta chains reported below all come from one sample, sequenced in a study of T cells expressing NK-cell markers. TCRdb reworked the 5' RACE reads into one entry per CDR3 protein, no DNA. The table for this sample gives about 160,000 distinct CDR3 sequences. The sequencing input was blood T cells: a sorted CD56 or NKG2C T cell subset, CD4+ or CD8+ T cells, or bulk PBMC T cells (not recorded which). These receptors originate from a woman aged 18-70 years in good health.

J is TRBJ1-3 and V is TRBV2; TCRdb's assignment of TRBD1 cannot be checked, as there is no DNA. Germline V CDR1 and CDR2: SNHLY, FYNNEI. The CDR3 consists of 13 residues. This CDR3 is CASTRTLGNTIYF.

The chain couples TRBV5-1 to TRBJ2-4; the D call from TCRdb, TRBD1, cannot be confirmed without DNA. There are 14 residues in the CDR3. Germline V gene lookup returns CDR1 SGHRS and CDR2 YFSETQ. The CDR3 region is CASSPTASKNIQYF.

V is TRBV24-1 and J is TRBJ1-1; TCRdb selects TRBD1, and the lack of DNA leaves this call unchecked. The CDR3 sequence is 16 residues long. CDR1 and CDR2 (germline): KGHDR, SFDVKD. CDR3 region: CATSEADRGRDTEAFF.

V gene TRBV4-2 combines with J gene TRBJ2-2; TCRdb designates TRBD2, a call that cannot be tested without DNA. The CDR3 consists of 19 residues. Per the germline V gene, CDR1 is LGHNA and CDR2 is YNFKEQ. CDR3 sequence: CASSPQRGSGRGNTGELFF.

The chain links TRBV7-8 to TRBJ2-2; TCRdb lists TRBD1, though no DNA is available to test this call. This CDR3 has 15 amino acids. Germline V gene sequence: CDR1 SGHVS, CDR2 FQNEAQ. CDR3 in amino acids: CASSPGTNQVEELFF.

V usage is TRBV7-8 and J usage is TRBJ2-7; no DNA is available, so the TRBD1 call from TCRdb remains unchecked. The CDR3 totals 11 residues. The V gene's germline CDR1 is SGHVS and CDR2 FQNEAQ. CDR3 in amino acids: CASSLDGAEYF.

The chain carries TRBV5-1 and TRBJ2-6; TCRdb names TRBD2, which stays unverified in the absence of DNA. Germline V gene sequence: CDR1 SGHRS, CDR2 YFSETQ. This CDR3 spans 17 amino acids. The CDR3 loop is CASSLEDFSSGANVLTF.

The chain employs TRBV20-1 and TRBJ1-2; the TRBD1 assignment by TCRdb is unverifiable without DNA. The CDR3 has 13 amino acids. Germline values: CDR1 DFQATT, CDR2 SNEGSKA (reference sequence). This CDR3 is CSASAHDRDGYTF.

The rearrangement joins TRBV5-1 to TRBJ1-1. The CDR3 sequence is 15 residues long. The germline gives CDR1 SGHRS, CDR2 YFSETQ. The CDR3: CASSLGGGMNTEAFF.

V is TRBV12-3 or TRBV12-4 and J is TRBJ2-1; the D call of TRBD1 rests on TCRdb alone, since no DNA is present to check it. The CDR3 is 11 residues long. The CDR3 here is CASKRGDEQFF.

V is TRBV4-1 and J is TRBJ2-7; TCRdb names TRBD1, which stays unverified in the absence of DNA. There are 16 residues in the CDR3. CDR1 is MGHRA and CDR2 is YSYEKL in the germline V gene. This CDR3 reads CASSRVGTGNSGEQYF.

This sequence joins TRBV2 and TRBJ2-5; the D call from TCRdb, TRBD1, cannot be confirmed without DNA. The CDR3 is made up of 14 amino acids. Germline V CDR1 and CDR2: SNHLY, FYNNEI. CDR3 in amino acids: CASGGGSAPETQYF.

The rearrangement uses TRBV25-1 and TRBJ2-5; TCRdb outputs TRBD2, but without DNA this stays unchecked. Per the germline V gene, CDR1 is MGHDK and CDR2 is SYGVNS. This CDR3 contains 17 residues. The chain's CDR3 is CASSDPGLAPPQETQYF.

The V call is TRBV5-1, the J call TRBJ1-3. The germline V gene encodes CDR1 SGHRS and CDR2 YFSETQ. This CDR3 has 17 residues. CDR3 in amino acids: CASSLRSGRNSGNTIYF.

The chain's CDR3 is CSAGLAGGYGGEQYF. This rearrangement joins TRBV20-1 to TRBJ2-7; TCRdb's D gene call, TRBD2, goes unchecked for lack of DNA. This CDR3 comprises 15 residues. Germline loops: CDR1 DFQATT, CDR2 SNEGSKA (reference sequence).

V gene TRBV3-1 combines with J gene TRBJ2-1; the D call from TCRdb, TRBD2, cannot be confirmed without DNA. CDR3 length: 17 residues. Germline-derived CDR1 and CDR2 are LGHDT and YNNKEL (reference sequence). This CDR3 is CASSQRAGTSSYNEQFF.

This rearrangement joins TRBV5-1 to TRBJ1-2. The germline gives CDR1 SGHRS, CDR2 YFSETQ. There are 15 residues in the CDR3. CDR3 loop: CASSRDGSLNYGYTF. Full variable domain (outside the CDR3, taken from reference TRBV5-1 and TRBJ1-2): KAGVTQTPRYLIKTRGQQVTLSCSPISGHRSVSWYQQTPGQGLQFLFEYFSETQRNKGNFPGRFSGRQFSNSRSEMNVSTLELGDSALYLCASSRDGSLNYGYTFGSGTRLTVV.

The rearrangement links TRBV2 to TRBJ1-2; TCRdb's D call, TRBD1, is unchecked because there is no DNA. Germline loops: CDR1 SNHLY, CDR2 FYNNEI. CDR3 length: 15 amino acids. The CDR3 spells CASSEAQGNYYGYTF.

V gene TRBV7-9 combines with J gene TRBJ2-7; the TCRdb D gene call, TRBD1, has no DNA to confirm it. This CDR3 comprises 16 residues. Germline V gene lookup returns CDR1 SEHNR and CDR2 FQNEAQ (reference sequence). The CDR3 protein is CASSPVPGQGPDEQYF.

The V call is TRBV24-1, the J call TRBJ2-3; the TCRdb call, TRBD1, lacks DNA for checking. CDR1 and CDR2 (germline): KGHDR, SFDVKD. This CDR3 has 15 residues. CDR3 sequence reads: CATSDPVGGTDTQYF.

V gene TRBV29-1 combines with J gene TRBJ2-5; there is no DNA to check the TCRdb D call of TRBD2. Germline lookup yields CDR1 SQVTM and CDR2 ANQGSEA. CDR3 length: 15 residues. The CDR3 reads CSATPLAGTKETQYF.